The entry below gives a single T cell receptor beta chain sequence along with its context. What antigen it recognizes has not been identified. No much larger clone is present one base from it, and per-base qualities are unavailable. Library generation was performed with the immunoSEQ multiplex PCR assay. TCRdb mirrors the immuneACCESS table, restricted to in-frame sequences. Some clones are absent from its copies; in checked studies, under half trace to an unresolved V gene, and the reason for the others is unknown. Present in this sample are about 66,000 clones, 91% of which were seen just once. In total, the top ten clones hold less than 6% of the sample. CDR1 and CDR2 are drawn from the germline V gene: SGHAT, FQNNGV. V trim: 0 bases; J trim: 8 bases; unmatched bases: 4. There are 15 amino acids in the CDR3, from cysteine to phenylalanine inclusive. Only the CDR3 DNA stays, 45 bases, in frame from base 1.

These data come from a study of T cell changes during pregnancy in multiple sclerosis (dated by TCRdb to the late 2010s). About the investigation overall: In women with multiple sclerosis, the researchers looked at how the T cell repertoire shifted as pregnancy progressed.

The chain employs TRBV11-2 and TRBJ1-6; TRBD1 matches 7 bases in the middle. The sequence derives from a female donor with multiple sclerosis, enrolled in a pregnancy study. The specimen comprised CD8+ T cells from peripheral blood mononuclear cells, sampled before pregnancy. The CDR3 here reads CASSLEYRGDSPLHF. Read as DNA, the sequence is TGTGCCAGCAGCTTAGAGTACAGGGGTGATTCACCCCTCCACTTT.